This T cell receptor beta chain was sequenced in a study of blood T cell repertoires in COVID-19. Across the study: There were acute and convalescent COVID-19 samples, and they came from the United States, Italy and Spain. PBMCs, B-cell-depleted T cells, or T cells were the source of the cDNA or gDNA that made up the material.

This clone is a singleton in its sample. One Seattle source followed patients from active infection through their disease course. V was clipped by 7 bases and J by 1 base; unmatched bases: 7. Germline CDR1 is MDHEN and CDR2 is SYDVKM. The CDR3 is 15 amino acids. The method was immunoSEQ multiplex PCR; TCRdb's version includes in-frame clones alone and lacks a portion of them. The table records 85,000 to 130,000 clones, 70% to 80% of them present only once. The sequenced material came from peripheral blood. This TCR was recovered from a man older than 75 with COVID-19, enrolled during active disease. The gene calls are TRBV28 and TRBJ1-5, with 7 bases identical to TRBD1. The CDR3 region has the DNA TGTGCCAGCACTACAGGGGAAGGGAGCAATCAGCCCCAGCATTTT. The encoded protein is CASTTGEGSNQPQHF.